The rows below give T cell receptor beta chains drawn from one sample of a study of T cell responses to AZD1222 COVID-19 vaccine. Generated by immunoSEQ multiplex PCR, the TCRdb table keeps only in-frame clones and is missing some. The sample yields 130,000 or so clones, around 89% seen once. The source was peripheral blood, collected on day 0 of MenACWY control vaccination. The receptors shown here come from an adult in good health. CDR3s include the opening cysteine and the closing phenylalanine or tryptophan. The D gene is left open where the match is weak. Only some rows state a clone size, as once, few, many or a class for expanded clones.

.,TRBV23-1,TRBJ1-2,.,TGCGCCCTGTTCGTGAGCGGGACTCCCACCTTC,CALFVSGTPTF
.,TRBV10-3,TRBJ1-2,.,TGTGCCACCAGACAGTACCTATATGGCTACACCTTC,CATRQYLYGYTF
TRBD2,TRBV2,TRBJ2-2,.,TGTGCCAGCAGGCAGGGACTAGCGGGAGTCATTTTCGCCGGGGAGCTGTTTTTT,CASRQGLAGVIFAGELFF
TRBD2,TRBV7-2,TRBJ2-5,.,TGTGCCAGCAGCCCCGGGAGGGACTACCCCGGTTTTGACTTC,CASSPGRDYPGFDF
.,TRBV7-2,TRBJ2-4,.,TGTGCCAGCAGCGGTTATGGACAAGCCAAAAACATTCAGTACTTC,CASSGYGQAKNIQYF
.,TRBV2,TRBJ1-4,.,TGTGCCACCCCACGGGGGGAAAATGAAAAACTGTTTTTT,CATPRGENEKLFF
.,TRBV5-1,TRBJ2-7,.,TGCGCCAGCAGCAGGGACGACAGGAGCTCCTACGAGCAGTACTTC,CASSRDDRSSYEQYF
.,TRBV29-1,TRBJ2-3,.,TGCAGCTCCACCGGGCGGGTCGACACAGATACGCAGTATTTT,CSSTGRVDTDTQYF
.,TRBV5-4,TRBJ1-4,.,TGTGCCAGCAGCTTGGGGCAGGGGCAGGGTGAAAAACTGTTTTTT,CASSLGQGQGEKLFF
.,TRBV5-1,TRBJ1-5,.,TGCGCCAGCAGCTTGGAGGGTCTTGGTCAGCCCCAGCATTTT,CASSLEGLGQPQHF
.,TRBV5-1,TRBJ1-6,.,TGCGCCAGCCAGACAGACTATAATTCACCCCTCCACTTT,CASQTDYNSPLHF
.,TRBV27,TRBJ1-1,.,TGTGCCAGCAGTTCCAGCAGGGAGTTCCCTGAAGCTTTCTTT,CASSSSREFPEAFF
TRBD2,TRBV6-4,TRBJ2-1,few,TGTGCCAGCAGTGATGACCCTAGCGGATCTTACAATGAGCAGTTCTTC,CASSDDPSGSYNEQFF
TRBD2,TRBV7-2,TRBJ2-3,.,TGTGCCAGCAGCTCAGGCGGACTAGCGGGGACAGATACGCAGTATTTT,CASSSGGLAGTDTQYF
.,TRBV10-3,TRBJ2-3,.,TGTGCCATCAGTGACGTGGGTACCACAGATACGCAGTATTTT,CAISDVGTTDTQYF
.,TRBV6-2/TRBV6-3,TRBJ1-1,.,TGTGCCAGCAGTTACGGAAGCACTGAAGCTTTCTTT,CASSYGSTEAFF
.,TRBV19,TRBJ2-2,.,TGTGCCAGTAGTTCCGAGCGGGAGCTGTTTTTT,CASSSERELFF
.,TRBV7-9,TRBJ1-1,.,TGTGCCAGCAGACAAGACATGGGGGACACTGAAGCTTTCTTT,CASRQDMGDTEAFF
.,TRBV6-5,TRBJ1-5,.,TGTGCCAGCAGTTACGGGGGCTGGAGCAATCAGCCCCAGCATTTT,CASSYGGWSNQPQHF
TRBD1,TRBV19,TRBJ1-5,few,TGTGCCAGTAGTTATGGGACAGGGGTTTCTCAGCCCCAGCATTTT,CASSYGTGVSQPQHF
.,TRBV18,TRBJ2-1,.,TGTGCCAGCTCACCATCAAGAGACAATGAGCAGTTCTTC,CASSPSRDNEQFF
.,TRBV9,TRBJ2-3,.,TGTGCCAGCAGCGTAGGGCTAGATGCTATTACAGATACGCAGTATTTT,CASSVGLDAITDTQYF
.,TRBV19,TRBJ2-3,.,TGTGCCAGTAGTAAACGATTAGTAACAACGACAGATACGCAGTATTTT,CASSKRLVTTTDTQYF
.,TRBV5-1,TRBJ2-3,once,TGCGCCAGCAGCTTGGAGGGACCAATTTTTATAGATACGCAGTATTTT,CASSLEGPIFIDTQYF
TRBD2,TRBV6-1,TRBJ2-1,.,TGTGCCAGCAGTGAAGTGGGACTAGCGGTTCAGGAGCAGTTCTTC,CASSEVGLAVQEQFF
TRBD1,TRBV7-9,TRBJ1-1,.,TGTGCCAGCATCGAGACCGGGACAGGGGGCACTGAAGCTTTCTTT,CASIETGTGGTEAFF
.,TRBV7-3,TRBJ2-7,.,TGTGCCAGCAGCCCCCAGACCGGGTACGAGCAGTACTTC,CASSPQTGYEQYF
.,TRBV9,TRBJ2-1,.,TGTGCCAGCAGCAAAAGGACGGACTACCGCAATGAGCAGTTCTTC,CASSKRTDYRNEQFF
.,TRBV21-1,TRBJ2-2,.,TGTGCCAGCACCTCTCTCTATTCCACCGGGGAGCTGTTTTTT,CASTSLYSTGELFF
.,TRBV6-4,TRBJ2-3,.,TGTGCCAGCACTTTAGGGACTTTCACAGATACGCAGTATTTT,CASTLGTFTDTQYF
.,TRBV15,TRBJ1-6,.,TGTGCCACCAGCAGAGACGAGGGTCTATTGGGGCGGGGCAATTCACCCCTCCACTTT,CATSRDEGLLGRGNSPLHF
.,TRBV11-2,TRBJ1-1,.,TGTGCCAGCAGCCGGGACGGACCTACCTGGGGGAACACTGAAGCTTTCTTT,CASSRDGPTWGNTEAFF
.,TRBV19,TRBJ1-1,.,TGTGCCAGTAGTTCCCCAAGTAAGGGGGGAACTGAAGCTTTCTTT,CASSSPSKGGTEAFF
.,TRBV3-1/TRBV3-2,TRBJ2-2,.,TGTGCCAGCAGCCATTACGTGGGGCCATACACCGGGGAGCTGTTTTTT,CASSHYVGPYTGELFF
TRBD1,TRBV11-2,TRBJ2-7,.,TGTGCCAGCAGCTTATTACGGGGACAGGGTATCTACGAGCAGTACTTC,CASSLLRGQGIYEQYF
TRBD1,TRBV6-2/TRBV6-3,TRBJ2-1,.,TGTGCCAGCAGTTCCCGGGACAGGGGGCACACCAGTTACAATGAGCAGTTCTTC,CASSSRDRGHTSYNEQFF
TRBD1,TRBV4-1,TRBJ1-1,.,TGCGCCAGCAGCCAGATAATTACAGGGGTGTGGTACACTGAAGCTTTCTTT,CASSQIITGVWYTEAFF
.,TRBV5-4,TRBJ1-2,.,TGTGCCAGCAGCTTGGATCCAGGGGTAGAAAGCTATGGCTACACCTTC,CASSLDPGVESYGYTF
TRBD1,TRBV19,TRBJ1-3,.,TGTGCCAGTAGCTCACCGACAGGGGCCTCTGGAAACACCATATATTTT,CASSSPTGASGNTIYF
.,TRBV5-6,TRBJ2-5,.,TGTGCCAGCAGCCGATCGAAAGAGACCCAGTACTTC,CASSRSKETQYF
.,TRBV2,TRBJ2-7,.,TGTGCCAGCAGTGAACTCTCGGGGGCTAAAGTAGACTACGAGCAGTACTTC,CASSELSGAKVDYEQYF
.,TRBV5-6,TRBJ2-5,.,TGTGCCAGCAGCCCGCGGCAAGAGACCCAGTACTTC,CASSPRQETQYF
TRBD2,TRBV11-3,TRBJ2-1,once,TGTGCCAGCAGCTTAGTAATAGCGGGAGGCGGCTACAATGAGCAGTTCTTC,CASSLVIAGGGYNEQFF
.,TRBV18,TRBJ2-1,once,TGTGCCAGCTCACCACCCGGGAGGACAGGGCCGGGGGATGAGCAGTTCTTC,CASSPPGRTGPGDEQFF
.,TRBV5-6,TRBJ2-2,few,TGTGCCAGCAGCGGCAAGGGAACCGGGGAGCTGTTTTTT,CASSGKGTGELFF
TRBD1,TRBV11-3,TRBJ1-1,.,TGTGCCAGCAGCTTTAGGACAGGGGGGACGAACACTGAAGCTTTCTTT,CASSFRTGGTNTEAFF
.,TRBV6-5,TRBJ2-3,.,TGTGCCAGCAGAGGGAACACAGATACGCAGTATTTT,CASRGNTDTQYF
.,TRBV11-1,TRBJ1-1,.,TGTGCCAGCAGTGGGGAAGGCACTGAAGCTTTCTTT,CASSGEGTEAFF
TRBD1,TRBV3-1/TRBV3-2,TRBJ1-1,.,TGTGCCAGCAGCCAACGGACAGGGTTCACTGAAGCTTTCTTT,CASSQRTGFTEAFF
.,TRBV6-6,TRBJ2-7,.,TGTGCCAGCAGTACGGGCCACACGTACCACGAGCAGTACTTC,CASSTGHTYHEQYF
.,TRBV5-4,TRBJ2-5,.,TGTGCCAGCAGCGGGGCGGGGCGAGAGACCCAGTACTTC,CASSGAGRETQYF
.,TRBV5-1,TRBJ2-1,.,TGCGCCAGCAGCCCTCCCACAGGGGGAGGACTAGGTGGCTACAATGAGCAGTTCTTC,CASSPPTGGGLGGYNEQFF
TRBD1,TRBV3-1/TRBV3-2,TRBJ2-5,.,TGTGCCAGCAGGCGCGGTGGACAGGGGTTATGGGAGACCCAGTACTTC,CASRRGGQGLWETQYF
.,TRBV3-1/TRBV3-2,TRBJ2-3,.,TGTGCCAGCAGCGGTGGGCCCACCGGGACAGATACGCAGTATTTT,CASSGGPTGTDTQYF
.,TRBV30,TRBJ1-5,.,TGTGCCTGGAGTGTACCTAGGGGTCAGCCCCAGCATTTT,CAWSVPRGQPQHF
TRBD1,TRBV19,TRBJ1-5,.,TGTGCCAGTTTGGGCATCGACAGGGGAGTAAATCAGCCCCAGCATTTT,CASLGIDRGVNQPQHF
.,TRBV12-3/TRBV12-4,TRBJ2-7,.,TGTGCCAGCAGACGCACAGAAGGCGAGCAGTACTTC,CASRRTEGEQYF
TRBD2,TRBV12-5,TRBJ2-3,.,TGTGCTAGTGGTCCCTCCCGGGAAAGGTTTCTCTTTATGCGGGAGGGTCCAGATACGCAGTATTTT,CASGPSRERFLFMREGPDTQYF
TRBD1,TRBV7-9,TRBJ2-2,.,TGTGCCCCGGGACAGGGTCTAACGAACACCGGGGAGCTGTTTTTT,CAPGQGLTNTGELFF